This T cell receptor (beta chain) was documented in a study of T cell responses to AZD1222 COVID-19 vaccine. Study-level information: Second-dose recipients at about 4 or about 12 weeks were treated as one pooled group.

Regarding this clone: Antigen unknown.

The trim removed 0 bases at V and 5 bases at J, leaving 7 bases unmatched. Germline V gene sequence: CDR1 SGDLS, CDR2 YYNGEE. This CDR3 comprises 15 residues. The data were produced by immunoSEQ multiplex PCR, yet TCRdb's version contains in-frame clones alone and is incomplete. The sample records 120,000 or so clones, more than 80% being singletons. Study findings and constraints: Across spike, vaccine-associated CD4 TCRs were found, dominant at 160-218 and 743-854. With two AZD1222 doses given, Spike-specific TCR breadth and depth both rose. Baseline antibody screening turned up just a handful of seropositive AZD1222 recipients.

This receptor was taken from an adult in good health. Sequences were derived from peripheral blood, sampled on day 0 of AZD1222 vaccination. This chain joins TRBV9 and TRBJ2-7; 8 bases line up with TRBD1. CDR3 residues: CASSVGAGGKNEQYF. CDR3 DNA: TGTGCCAGCAGCGTAGGGGCAGGGGGCAAAAACGAGCAGTACTTC.